This entry lists 20 T cell receptor beta chains sequenced from one sample in a study of T cells in Graves' hyperthyroidism and ophthalmopathy (dated by TCRdb to about 2019). Libraries were built with multiplex PCR. The sequencer was an Illumina HiSeq 2000. Amplification of TCR beta CDR3 regions was carried out from RNA transcripts. A first-round RT-PCR of the TCR CDR3 used the HTBI primer set with the Qiagen OneStep RT-PCR kit. The public reads were run again by TCRdb, first through fastp at Q25 and then through MiXCR, and only productive beta chains were kept. Rows merge per CDR3 protein into single entries with the most common DNA and genes. The sample table lists a few hundred thousand distinct CDR3 sequences, around 20% of them with a count of one. The ten largest clones add up to 50% to 65% of the sample. Material: blood. The receptors stem from a woman between 50 and 59 years old with Graves' hyperthyroidism.

This clonotype was picked up a small number of times. V is TRBV13 and J is TRBJ2-7; D is possibly TRBD1 (6 bases). Germline CDR1 PRHDT, CDR2 FYEKMQ (reference sequence). The CDR3 loop spans 15 amino acids. The V and J ends lost 5 bases and 3 bases respectively, with 17 bases between them. CDR3 coding DNA: TGTGCCAGCAGCGGGGGCGGGCCGGTACTCTACGAGCAGTACTTC. Amino acid sequence: CASSGGGPVLYEQYF.

The table lists this clonotype with a few counts. The chain joins TRBV6-1 to TRBJ1-4; D gene unclear. The CDR3 spans 13 residues. Between the trimmed V and J ends, which lost 5 bases and 11 bases, there was a span of 15 bases. Germline V CDR1 and CDR2: MNHNS, SASEGT. The CDR3 region has the DNA TGTGCCAGCAGTCCCCTGGACGGTGGGAAACTGTTTTTT. Encoded protein: CASSPLDGGKLFF.

This clonotype was recorded many times. This sequence joins TRBV10-3 and TRBJ2-7; D is tentatively TRBD1 or TRBD2 (6 bases each). The CDR3 runs to 13 residues. Germline-derived CDR1 and CDR2 are ENHRY and SYGVKD. V was cut by 2 bases and J by 2 bases, with 7 bases left in between. CDR3 in DNA: TGTGCCATCAGTGAGAGGGGGGCCTACGAGCAGTACTTC. It codes for CAISERGAYEQYF.

This clonotype appeared a few times. The chain uses TRBV7-2 and TRBJ2-1, with D perhaps TRBD2 (5 bases). Per germline, CDR1 SGHTA and CDR2 FQGNSA. The CDR3 totals 13 residues. Trimming stripped 2 bases from V and 7 bases from J, with 9 bases between. This chain's CDR3 is CASSLKSGNEQFF. The CDR3 nucleotides read TGTGCCAGCAGCTTAAAGTCGGGAAATGAGCAGTTCTTC.

This clonotype was found many times. The rearrangement links TRBV7-3 to TRBJ2-5, with D hard to call. The CDR3 spans 13 residues. The V end was cut by 1 base, the J end by 7 bases, with 10 bases between. Germline-derived CDR1 and CDR2 are SGHTA and FQGTGA. The CDR3 DNA reads as TGTGCCAGCAGCTTAAACCCGACGGGGACCCAGTACTTC. Protein sequence: CASSLNPTGTQYF.

CDR3 coding DNA: TGTGCCAGCAGCGTTGAGGGGGAGGCGGGATACTATGGCTACACCTTC. Translation: CASSVEGEAGYYGYTF. V usage is TRBV6-1 and J usage is TRBJ1-2; possibly TRBD1 for D (6 bases). Trimming removed 6 bases at V and 3 bases at J, with 20 bases between. The CDR3 consists of 16 residues. In germline, CDR1 is MNHNS, CDR2 SASEGT.

V and J are TRBV3-1 and TRBJ2-7; 12 bases match TRBD2. CDR3 length: 14 residues. Germline V gene sequence: CDR1 LGHDT, CDR2 YNNKEL (reference sequence). After removal of 4 bases from V and 3 bases from J, the junction contained 1 base not matched to a gene. The CDR3 nucleotides read TGTGCCAGCAGCCGACTAGCGGGAGTCTACGAGCAGTACTTC. This translates into CASSRLAGVYEQYF.

The rearrangement uses TRBV7-6 and TRBJ2-1; TRBD1 is a possible D gene (6 bases). Looked up from germline, CDR1 is SGHVS and CDR2 is FNYEAQ. The CDR3 length is 16 residues. Trimming took 5 bases from V and 0 from J, leaving 14 bases between them. The CDR3 DNA sequence: TGTGCCAGCAGCCCCATTAGGGGGAGCTCCTACAATGAGCAGTTCTTC. As protein: CASSPIRGSSYNEQFF.

This clonotype was detected many times. V usage is TRBV3-1 and J usage is TRBJ1-2; 9 nucleotides line up with TRBD1. CDR3 size: 15 residues. Germline trimming cut 5 bases from V and 5 bases from J; bases unmatched to any gene: 9. Germline V gene data show CDR1 as LGHDT and CDR2 as YNNKEL (reference sequence). CDR3 in amino acids: CASSSSGTGTYGYTF. The CDR3 coding sequence is TGTGCCAGCAGCTCCTCCGGGACAGGGACTTATGGCTACACCTTC.

Note on this clonotype: Just one base apart from a much larger clone, this may be a read error. The V and J genes are TRBV15 and TRBJ2-5, with 8 bases identical to TRBD1. Per the germline V gene, CDR1 is LNHNV and CDR2 is YYDKDF (reference sequence). The CDR3 length is 15 residues. V was pared by 4 bases and J by 5 bases, with 9 bases of the junction left unmatched. CDR3 bases: TGTGCCACCAGCACCCACAGGGGGATGGGGGAGACCCAGTACTTC. Its protein product is CATSTHRGMGETQYF.

This clonotype occurred many times. The chain recombines TRBV7-8 with TRBJ1-1, with D tentatively TRBD1 (6 bases). Germline V lookup: CDR1 SGHVS, CDR2 FQNEAQ. Between the trimmed V and J ends, which lost 2 bases and 6 bases, there was a span of 10 bases. The CDR3 loop spans 13 amino acids. CDR3 nucleotide sequence: TGTGCCAGCAGCTTATTCGACAGGCCTGAAGCTTTCTTT. The encoded protein is CASSLFDRPEAFF.

This clonotype was seen a handful of times. CDR3 bases: TGCGCCAGCAGCCTACGGAGTAGCGGGGGCACCGGGGAGCTGTTTTTT. This encodes CASSLRSSGGTGELFF. The chain couples TRBV4-1 to TRBJ2-2; 9 bases align to TRBD2. This CDR3 has 16 residues. Germline V lookup: CDR1 MGHRA, CDR2 YSYEKL. Unmatched junction bases numbered 7, after V lost 4 bases and J lost 4 bases.

This clonotype was seen repeatedly, ten times or more. The gene calls are TRBV4-1 and TRBJ2-2; no clear D. The V gene lost 1 base and the J gene lost 5 bases, with 8 bases spanning the gap. From germline, CDR1 is MGHRA and CDR2 YSYEKL. This CDR3 comprises 14 residues. CDR3 loop: CASSQGVETGELFF. DNA of the CDR3: TGCGCCAGCAGCCAAGGGGTCGAAACCGGGGAGCTGTTTTTT.

This clonotype was seen at least ten times. This chain joins TRBV20-1 and TRBJ2-3, with a weak D call TRBD2 (6 bases). Germline V gives CDR1 DFQATT, CDR2 SNEGSKA (reference sequence). Trimming stripped 6 bases from V and 0 bases from J, with 10 bases between. CDR3 length: 13 residues. Written as DNA, the CDR3 is TGCAGTGCGGGGGGACTTAGCACAGATACGCAGTATTTT. Protein sequence: CSAGGLSTDTQYF.

This clonotype came up many times. The rearrangement uses TRBV12-3 or TRBV12-4 and TRBJ2-7; D is perhaps TRBD2 (8 bases). The CDR3 consists of 15 residues. V shed 6 bases and J shed 7 bases, with 22 bases lying between them. The CDR3 protein is CASSRMSSGTDEQYF. The CDR3 region has the DNA TGTGCCAGCAGCCGGATGAGTAGCGGGACAGATGAGCAGTACTTC.

The chain recombines TRBV24-1 with TRBJ2-1; 8 nucleotides match TRBD1. CDR3 length equals 14 residues. V dropped 3 bases and J dropped 4; count of bases not matched to a gene: 1. Germline V gene sequence: CDR1 KGHDR, CDR2 SFDVKD. The CDR3 reads CATSDGQGYNEQFF. The CDR3 nucleotides read TGTGCCACCAGTGATGGACAGGGTTACAATGAGCAGTTCTTC.

The gene calls are TRBV18 and TRBJ2-1; tentatively, D is TRBD1 (5 bases). The CDR3 contains 13 residues. Germline CDR1 is KGHSH and CDR2 is LQKENI. V lost 1 base to trimming and J lost 6 bases, with 7 bases between them. This chain's CDR3 is CASSPRGGNEQFF. In DNA form, the CDR3 reads TGTGCCAGCTCACCACGGGGCGGCAATGAGCAGTTCTTC.

This clonotype was counted only a few times. The chain is built from TRBV10-3 and TRBJ2-2; D is undetermined. The V end was cut by 5 bases, the J end by 0 bases, with 4 bases between. The CDR3 consists of 13 residues. The germline V gene encodes CDR1 ENHRY and CDR2 SYGVKD. CDR3 bases: TGTGCCATCAGTACAACGAACACCGGGGAGCTGTTTTTT. The encoded protein is CAISTTNTGELFF.

This clonotype showed up many times. The chain combines TRBV20-1 with TRBJ2-5, with 8 bases that match TRBD2. CDR1 is DFQATT and CDR2 is SNEGSKA in the germline V gene (reference sequence). This CDR3 contains 15 residues. J gave up 1 base and V 1 base, and 5 bases lay outside the gene matches. CDR3 DNA: TGCAGTGCTAGAGTGGCTAGCGGGTTCCAAGAGACCCAGTACTTC. Translating it yields CSARVASGFQETQYF.

This rearrangement joins TRBV6-1 to TRBJ2-7; TRBD2 matches 7 bases. Trimming removed 11 bases from V and 3 bases from J; junction bases left unmatched: 10. The CDR3 runs to 13 residues. Germline V gene data show CDR1 as MNHNS and CDR2 as SASEGT. The CDR3 is CAPGREGDYEQYF. DNA of the CDR3: TGTGCCCCCGGCAGGGAGGGAGACTACGAGCAGTACTTC.